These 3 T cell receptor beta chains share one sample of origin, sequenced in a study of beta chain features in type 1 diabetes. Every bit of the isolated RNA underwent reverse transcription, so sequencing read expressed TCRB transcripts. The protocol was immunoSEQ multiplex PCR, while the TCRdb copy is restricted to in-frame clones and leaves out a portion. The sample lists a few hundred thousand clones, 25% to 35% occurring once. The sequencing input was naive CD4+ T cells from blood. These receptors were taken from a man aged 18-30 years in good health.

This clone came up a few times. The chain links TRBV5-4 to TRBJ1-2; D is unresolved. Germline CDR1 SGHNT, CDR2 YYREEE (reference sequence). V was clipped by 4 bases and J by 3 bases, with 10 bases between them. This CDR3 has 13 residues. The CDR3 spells CASSPDRDYGYTF. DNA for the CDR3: TGTGCCAGCAGCCCGGACCGAGACTATGGCTACACCTTC.

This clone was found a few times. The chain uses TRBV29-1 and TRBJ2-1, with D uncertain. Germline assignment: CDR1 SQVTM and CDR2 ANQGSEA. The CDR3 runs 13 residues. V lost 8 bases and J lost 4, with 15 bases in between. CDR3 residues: CSSRVSEYNEQFF. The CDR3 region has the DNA TGCAGCTCAAGAGTTTCGGAGTACAATGAGCAGTTCTTC.

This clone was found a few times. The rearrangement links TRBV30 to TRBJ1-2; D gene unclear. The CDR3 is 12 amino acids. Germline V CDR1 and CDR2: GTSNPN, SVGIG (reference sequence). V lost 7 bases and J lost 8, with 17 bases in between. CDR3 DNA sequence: TGTGCCTCTGCAGAGGTCTTGGGGGGCTACACCTTC. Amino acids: CASAEVLGGYTF.